Below, 6 T cell receptor beta chains from the same sample are listed, as sequenced in a study of Graves' ophthalmopathy and Graves' hyperthyroidism. The authors amplified TCR beta CDR3 regions, and they did so from RNA transcripts for repertoire sequencing. The authors performed first-round RT-PCR with HTBI primers and then a second-round multiplex PCR. TCRdb re-called the multiplex PCR reads through MiXCR, storing one row per CDR3 protein. Of 20,000 to 30,000 distinct CDR3 sequences listed, 45% to 60% were seen once; the top ten hold around 6.6%. Material for sequencing was peripheral blood. These receptor sequences come from an adult woman with stable Graves' hyperthyroidism.

This clonotype was detected many times. The chain employs TRBV4-2 and TRBJ2-2; the D is unclear. Germline CDR1 and CDR2: LGHNA and YNFKEQ. This CDR3 region has 14 residues. V dropped 0 bases and J dropped 1 base, with 3 bases sitting between them. The CDR3 sequence is CASSQERNTGELFF. CDR3 in DNA: TGTGCCAGCAGCCAAGAGCGGAACACCGGGGAGCTGTTTTTT.

V is TRBV7-9 and J is TRBJ2-7; D is perhaps TRBD1 or TRBD2 (6 bases each). Germline V lookup: CDR1 SEHNR, CDR2 FQNEAQ (reference sequence). The CDR3 is made up of 15 amino acids. The V end lost 4 bases, the J end lost 3 bases, and 16 bases lay between the germline ends. The CDR3 DNA is TGTGCCAGCAGCTCACGAGGGGGGAAGAGCTACGAGCAGTACTTC. Its translation is CASSSRGGKSYEQYF.

About this clonotype itself: The junction and the germline gene differ at one end; a read error may be behind it. The chain joins TRBV7-9 to TRBJ2-1, with 8 bases matching TRBD1. This CDR3 has 13 residues. Germline assignment: CDR1 SEHNR and CDR2 FQNEAQ (reference sequence). CDR3 nucleotides: TGTGCCGGCAGCGCAGCAGGGGGCGGGGAGCAGTTCTTC. Protein product: CAGSAAGGGEQFF.

This clonotype was seen repeatedly, ten times or more. CDR3: CASKGQAQETQYF. In nucleotides, the CDR3 is TGTGCCAGCAAAGGACAGGCCCAAGAGACCCAGTACTTC. The chain has TRBV6-6 and TRBJ2-5, with 7 nucleotides matching TRBD1. The CDR3 is 13 amino acids. The germline V gene encodes CDR1 MNHNY and CDR2 SVGAGI (reference sequence). After removal of 7 bases from V and 1 base from J, the junction contained 3 bases not matched to a gene.

The DNA for the CDR3 is TGTGCCAGCAGCGTGAGAAGTAATGAAAAACTGTTTTTT. Its protein is CASSVRSNEKLFF. The rearrangement joins TRBV6-4 to TRBJ1-4; no firm D call. This CDR3 spans 13 amino acids. V was shortened by 6 bases and J by 4 bases, with 9 bases between the two germline ends. CDR1 and CDR2 (germline): MRHNA, SNTAGT.

The rearrangement joins TRBV20-1 to TRBJ2-7; 9 bases align to TRBD1. There are 13 residues in the CDR3. Germline V gene lookup returns CDR1 DFQATT and CDR2 SNEGSKA (reference sequence). V was clipped by 7 bases and J by 7 bases; unmatched bases: 11. CDR3 coding DNA: TGCAGTGTTATCGGGACAGGGAGAGGTGAGCAGTACTTC. Encoded protein: CSVIGTGRGEQYF.